This T cell receptor beta chain was profiled in a study of cytomegalovirus exposure and HLA in healthy donors. Study-wide findings and caveats: Later work showed greater clonal expansion in HLA-associated TCR beta chains than in equally common others. Presence/absence analysis assumed near-uniform sequencing depth across donors.

Vbeta (60) and Jbeta (13) primers were used in the PCR. The assay was immunoSEQ multiplex PCR, and TCRdb's table has in-frame clones only and misses some. This sample has about 140,000 clones, with roughly 82% found just once. As to this clone: Its antigen is currently unknown.

Germline assignment: CDR1 MGHDK and CDR2 SYGVNS. This CDR3 is 15 amino acids long. J was trimmed by 4 bases and V by 3 bases; bases with no gene match: 8. This cohort consisted of healthy bone marrow donors. The specimen was PBMCs. The V gene is TRBV25-1, the J gene TRBJ2-7; 8 bases align to TRBD2. The TCR was taken from a man between 18 and 29 years old in good health and CMV-seropositive. The CDR3 nucleotides are TGTGCCAGCAGTGAGGGGAGCGGGAGTGGGTACGAGCAGTACTTC. This translates into CASSEGSGSGYEQYF.